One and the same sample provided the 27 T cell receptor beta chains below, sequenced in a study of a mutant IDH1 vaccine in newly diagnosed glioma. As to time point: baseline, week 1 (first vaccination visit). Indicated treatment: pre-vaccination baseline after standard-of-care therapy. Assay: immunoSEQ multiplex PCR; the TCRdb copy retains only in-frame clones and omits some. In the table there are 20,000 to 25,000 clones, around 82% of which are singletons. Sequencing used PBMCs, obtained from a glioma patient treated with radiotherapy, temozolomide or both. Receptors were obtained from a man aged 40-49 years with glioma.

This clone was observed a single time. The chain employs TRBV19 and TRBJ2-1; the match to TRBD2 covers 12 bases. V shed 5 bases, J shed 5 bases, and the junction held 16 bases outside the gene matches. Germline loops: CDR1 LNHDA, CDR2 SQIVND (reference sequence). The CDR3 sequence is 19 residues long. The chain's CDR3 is CASSARLAGVVPHHNEQFF. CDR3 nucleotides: TGTGCCAGTAGTGCGCGACTAGCGGGAGTAGTTCCCCACCACAATGAGCAGTTCTTC.

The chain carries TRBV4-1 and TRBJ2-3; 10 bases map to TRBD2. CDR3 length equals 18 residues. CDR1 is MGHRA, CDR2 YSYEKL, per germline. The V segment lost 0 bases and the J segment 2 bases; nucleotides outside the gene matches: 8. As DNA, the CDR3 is TGCGCCAGCAGCCAAGATCTCTCTAGCGGGGGCTACACAGATACGCAGTATTTT. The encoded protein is CASSQDLSSGGYTDTQYF.

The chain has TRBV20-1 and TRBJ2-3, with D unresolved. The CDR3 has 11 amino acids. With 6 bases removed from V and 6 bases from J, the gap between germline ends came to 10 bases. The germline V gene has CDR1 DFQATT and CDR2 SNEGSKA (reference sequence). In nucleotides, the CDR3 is TGCAGTGCGGTATTGGGCGATACGCAGTATTTT. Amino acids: CSAVLGDTQYF.

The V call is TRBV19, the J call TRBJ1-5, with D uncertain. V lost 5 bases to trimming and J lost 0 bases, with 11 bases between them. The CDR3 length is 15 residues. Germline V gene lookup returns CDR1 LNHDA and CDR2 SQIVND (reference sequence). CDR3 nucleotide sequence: TGTGCCAGTAGTTCCCGGCAGAATAGCAATCAGCCCCAGCATTTT. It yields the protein CASSSRQNSNQPQHF.

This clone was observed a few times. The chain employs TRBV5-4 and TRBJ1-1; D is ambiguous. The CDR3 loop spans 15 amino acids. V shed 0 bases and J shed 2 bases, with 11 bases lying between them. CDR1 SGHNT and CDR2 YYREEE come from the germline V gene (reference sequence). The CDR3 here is CASSLVAASNTEAFF. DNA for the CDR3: TGTGCCAGCAGCTTGGTGGCAGCTTCCAACACTGAAGCTTTCTTT.

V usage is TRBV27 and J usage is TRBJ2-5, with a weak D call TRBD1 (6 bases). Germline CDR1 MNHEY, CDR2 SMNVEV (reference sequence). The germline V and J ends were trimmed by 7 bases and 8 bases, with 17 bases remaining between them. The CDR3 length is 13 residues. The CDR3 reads CASTTMVGGTQYF. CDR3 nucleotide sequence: TGTGCCAGCACGACCATGGTAGGGGGAACCCAGTACTTC.

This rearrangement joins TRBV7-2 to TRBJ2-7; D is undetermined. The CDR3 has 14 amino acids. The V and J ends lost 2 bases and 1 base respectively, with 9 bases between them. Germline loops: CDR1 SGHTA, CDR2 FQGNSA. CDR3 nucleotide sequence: TGTGCCAGCAGCTTAAGTGGCATGTCCTACGAGCAGTACGTC. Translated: CASSLSGMSYEQYV.

CDR3 sequence: CASSQLRTGNYEQYF. CDR3 DNA sequence: TGCGCCAGCAGCCAACTAAGGACAGGCAACTACGAGCAGTACTTC. The rearrangement links TRBV4-3 to TRBJ2-7; 7 bases agree with TRBD1. J was trimmed by 3 bases and V by 2 bases; bases with no gene match: 7. Germline values: CDR1 LGHNA, CDR2 YSLEER. The CDR3 has 15 amino acids.

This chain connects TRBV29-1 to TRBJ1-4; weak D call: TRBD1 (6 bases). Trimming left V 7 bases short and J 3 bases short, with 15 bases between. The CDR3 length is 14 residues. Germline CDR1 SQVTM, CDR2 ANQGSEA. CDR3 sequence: CSAGPRGANEKLFF. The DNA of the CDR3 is TGCAGCGCTGGCCCAAGGGGGGCTAATGAAAAACTGTTTTTT.

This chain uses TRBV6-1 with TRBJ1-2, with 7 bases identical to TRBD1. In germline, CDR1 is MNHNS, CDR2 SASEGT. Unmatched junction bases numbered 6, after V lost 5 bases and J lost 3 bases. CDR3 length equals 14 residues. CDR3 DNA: TGTGCCAGCAGTTTTACAGACAGGGACTATGGCTACACCTTC. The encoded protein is CASSFTDRDYGYTF.

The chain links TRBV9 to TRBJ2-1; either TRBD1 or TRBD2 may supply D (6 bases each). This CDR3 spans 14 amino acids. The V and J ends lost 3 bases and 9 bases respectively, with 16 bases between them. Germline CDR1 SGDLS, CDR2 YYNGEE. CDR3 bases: TGTGCCAGCAGCGCGGAGGGACATTCTATTGAGCAGTTCTTC. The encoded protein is CASSAEGHSIEQFF.

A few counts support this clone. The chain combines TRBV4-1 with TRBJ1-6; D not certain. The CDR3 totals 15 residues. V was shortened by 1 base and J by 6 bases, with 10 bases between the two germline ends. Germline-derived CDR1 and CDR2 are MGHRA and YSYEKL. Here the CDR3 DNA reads TGCGCCAGCAGCCAAGGCTACGCCGGTAATTCACCCCTCCACTTT. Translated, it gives CASSQGYAGNSPLHF.

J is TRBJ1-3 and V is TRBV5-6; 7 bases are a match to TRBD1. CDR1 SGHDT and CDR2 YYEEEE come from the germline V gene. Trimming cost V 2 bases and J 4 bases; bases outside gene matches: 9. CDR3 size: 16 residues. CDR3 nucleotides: TGTGCCAGCAGCTTCGTTACAGGGGCGCCCGGAAACACCATATATTTT. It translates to CASSFVTGAPGNTIYF.

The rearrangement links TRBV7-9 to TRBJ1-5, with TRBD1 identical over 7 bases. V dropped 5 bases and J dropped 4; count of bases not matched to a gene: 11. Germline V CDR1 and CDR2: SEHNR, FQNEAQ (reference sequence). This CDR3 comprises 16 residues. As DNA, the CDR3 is TGTGCCAGCAGCACCGGGCGGGACAGCAGTAATCAGCCCCAGCATTTT. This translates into CASSTGRDSSNQPQHF.

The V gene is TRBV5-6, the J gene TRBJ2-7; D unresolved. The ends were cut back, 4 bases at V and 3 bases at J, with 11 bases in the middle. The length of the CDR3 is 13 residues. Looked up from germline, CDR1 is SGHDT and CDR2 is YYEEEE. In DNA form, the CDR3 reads TGTGCCAGCAGCCCTGGACGGAACTACGAGCAGTACGTC. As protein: CASSPGRNYEQYV.

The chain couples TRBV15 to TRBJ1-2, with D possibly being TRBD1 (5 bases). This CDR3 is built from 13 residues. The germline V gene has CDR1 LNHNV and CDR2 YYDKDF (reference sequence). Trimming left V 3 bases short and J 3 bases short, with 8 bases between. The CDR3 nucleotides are TGTGCCACCAGCAGGCCAGGGTACTATGGCTACACCTTC. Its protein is CATSRPGYYGYTF.

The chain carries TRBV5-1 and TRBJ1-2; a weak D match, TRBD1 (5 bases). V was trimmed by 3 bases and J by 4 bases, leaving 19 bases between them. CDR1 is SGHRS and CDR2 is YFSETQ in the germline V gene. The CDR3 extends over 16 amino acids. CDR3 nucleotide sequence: TGCGCCAGCAGCTCGGGGGTACTGGTTTCAGTCTATGGCTACACCTTC. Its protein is CASSSGVLVSVYGYTF.

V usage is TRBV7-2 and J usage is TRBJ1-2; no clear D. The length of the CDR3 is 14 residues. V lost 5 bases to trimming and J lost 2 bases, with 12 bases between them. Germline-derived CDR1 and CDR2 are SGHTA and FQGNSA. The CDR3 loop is CASSPRTENYGYTF. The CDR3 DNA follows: TGTGCCAGCAGCCCCAGGACCGAGAACTATGGCTACACCTTC.

This chain's CDR3 is CASSPGQAETQYF. CDR3 coding DNA: TGTGCCAGCTCACCGGGACAGGCGGAGACCCAGTACTTC. The rearrangement joins TRBV18 to TRBJ2-5; 8 nucleotides align to TRBD1. This CDR3 region has 13 residues. The V gene's germline CDR1 is KGHSH and CDR2 LQKENI. The ends lost 3 bases at V and 5 bases at J; junction bases unmatched: 2.

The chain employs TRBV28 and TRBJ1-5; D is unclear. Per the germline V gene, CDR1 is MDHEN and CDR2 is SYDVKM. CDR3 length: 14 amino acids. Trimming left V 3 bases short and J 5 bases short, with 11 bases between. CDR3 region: CASSFGRDYQPQHF. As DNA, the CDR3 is TGTGCCAGCAGTTTCGGCAGAGACTATCAGCCCCAGCATTTT.

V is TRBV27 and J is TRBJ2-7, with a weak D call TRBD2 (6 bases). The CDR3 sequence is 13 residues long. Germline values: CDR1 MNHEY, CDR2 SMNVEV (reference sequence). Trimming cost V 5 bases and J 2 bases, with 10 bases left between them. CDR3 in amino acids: CASSTGLPYEQYF. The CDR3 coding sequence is TGTGCCAGCAGTACGGGACTTCCCTACGAGCAGTACTTC.

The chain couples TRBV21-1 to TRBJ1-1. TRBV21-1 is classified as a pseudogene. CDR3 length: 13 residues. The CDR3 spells CASSKAGREKAFF. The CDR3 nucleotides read TGTGCCAGCAGCAAAGCGGGCAGGGAGAAAGCTTTCTTT.

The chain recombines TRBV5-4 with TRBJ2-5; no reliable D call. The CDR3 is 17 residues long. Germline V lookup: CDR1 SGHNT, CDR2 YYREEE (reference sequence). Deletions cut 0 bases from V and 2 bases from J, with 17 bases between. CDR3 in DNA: TGTGCCAGCAGCTTGGCTCTGGGCAGGCCCAATCAAGAGACCCAGTACTTC. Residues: CASSLALGRPNQETQYF.

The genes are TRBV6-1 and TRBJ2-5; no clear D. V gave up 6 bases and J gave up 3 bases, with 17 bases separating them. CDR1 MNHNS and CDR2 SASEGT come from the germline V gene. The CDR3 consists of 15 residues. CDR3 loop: CASRDPPGLKETQYF. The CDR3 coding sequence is TGTGCCAGCAGGGATCCCCCGGGCCTCAAAGAGACCCAGTACTTC.

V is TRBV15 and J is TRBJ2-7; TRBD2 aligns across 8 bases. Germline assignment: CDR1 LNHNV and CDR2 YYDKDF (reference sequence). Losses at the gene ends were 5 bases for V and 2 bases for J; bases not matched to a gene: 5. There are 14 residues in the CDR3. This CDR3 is CATSARGGPYEQYF. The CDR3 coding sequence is TGTGCCACCAGCGCCCGGGGGGGACCCTACGAGCAGTACTTC.

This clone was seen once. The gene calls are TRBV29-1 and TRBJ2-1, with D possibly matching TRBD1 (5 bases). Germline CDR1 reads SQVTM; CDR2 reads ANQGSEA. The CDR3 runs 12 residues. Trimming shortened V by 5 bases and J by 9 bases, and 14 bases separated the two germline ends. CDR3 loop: CSVHRERGEQFF. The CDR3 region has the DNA TGCAGCGTTCATAGGGAAAGGGGTGAGCAGTTCTTC.

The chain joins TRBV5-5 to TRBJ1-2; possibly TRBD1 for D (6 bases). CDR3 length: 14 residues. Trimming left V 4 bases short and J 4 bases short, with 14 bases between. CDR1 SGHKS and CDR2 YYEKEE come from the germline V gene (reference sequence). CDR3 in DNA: TGTGCCAGCAGCCCCTGGTCAGGGGTCTATGGCTACACCTTC. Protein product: CASSPWSGVYGYTF. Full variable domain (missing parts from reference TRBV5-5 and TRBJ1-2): DAGVTQSPTHLIKTRGQQVTLRCSPISGHKSVSWYQQVLGQGPQFIFQYYEKEERGRGNFPDRFSARQFPNYSSELNVNALLLGDSALYLCASSPWSGVYGYTFGSGTRLTVV.